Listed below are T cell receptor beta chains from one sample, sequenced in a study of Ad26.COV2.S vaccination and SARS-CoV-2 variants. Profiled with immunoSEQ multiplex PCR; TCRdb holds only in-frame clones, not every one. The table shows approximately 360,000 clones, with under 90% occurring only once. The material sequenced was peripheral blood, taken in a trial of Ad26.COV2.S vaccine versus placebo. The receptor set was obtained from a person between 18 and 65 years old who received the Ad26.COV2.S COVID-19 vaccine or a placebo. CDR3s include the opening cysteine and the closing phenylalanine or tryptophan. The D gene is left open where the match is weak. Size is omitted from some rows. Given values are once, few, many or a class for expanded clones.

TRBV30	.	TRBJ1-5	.	CAWSVGAGPQHF	TGTGCCTGGAGTGTAGGGGCAGGGCCCCAGCATTTT
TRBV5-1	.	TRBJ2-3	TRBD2	CASSLVAGGVDTQYF	TGCGCCAGCAGCTTGGTAGCGGGAGGGGTAGATACGCAGTATTTT
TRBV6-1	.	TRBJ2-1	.	CASSEGPINEQFF	TGTGCCAGCAGTGAAGGACCGATCAATGAGCAGTTCTTC
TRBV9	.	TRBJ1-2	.	CASTLRGSGYGYTF	TGTGCCAGTACGTTGAGGGGAAGCGGCTATGGCTACACCTTC
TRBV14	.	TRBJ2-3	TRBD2	CASSPVRERRDTQYF	TGTGCCAGCAGCCCCGTGCGGGAGCGTCGAGATACGCAGTATTTT
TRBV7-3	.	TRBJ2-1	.	CASSPGVRAYNEQFF	TGTGCCAGCAGCCCCGGGGTCCGGGCCTACAATGAGCAGTTCTTC
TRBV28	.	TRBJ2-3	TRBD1	CASTLRGQITDTQYF	TGTGCCAGCACCCTAAGGGGACAGATCACAGATACGCAGTATTTT
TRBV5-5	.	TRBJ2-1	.	CASSLGWSSYNEQFF	TGTGCCAGCAGCTTGGGATGGAGCTCCTACAATGAGCAGTTCTTC
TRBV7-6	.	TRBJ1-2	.	CASSREPTAFYGYTF	TGTGCCAGCAGCCGAGAGCCGACAGCCTTCTATGGCTACACCTTC
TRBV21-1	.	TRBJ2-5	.	CASSIGETQYF	TGTGCCAGCAGCATTGGGGAGACCCAGTACTTC
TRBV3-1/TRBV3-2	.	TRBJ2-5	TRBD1	CASSQALETGGAETQYF	TGTGCCAGCAGCCAAGCCCTGGAGACAGGGGGCGCGGAGACCCAGTACTTC
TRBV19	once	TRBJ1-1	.	CASSPGPNTEAFF	TGTGCCAGTAGTCCGGGACCGAACACTGAAGCTTTCTTT
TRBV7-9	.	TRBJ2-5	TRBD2	CASSPPGGETQYF	TGTGCCAGCAGTCCCCCCGGGGGGGAGACCCAGTACTTC
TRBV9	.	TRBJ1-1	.	CASSPGRREAFF	TGTGCCAGCAGCCCGGGCCGGAGGGAAGCTTTCTTT
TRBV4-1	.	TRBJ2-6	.	CASSPGLRQVASGANVLTF	TGCGCCAGCAGCCCAGGGCTGAGGCAGGTTGCCTCTGGGGCCAACGTCCTGACTTTC
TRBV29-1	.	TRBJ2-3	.	CSVDGGTDTQYF	TGCAGCGTTGACGGCGGCACAGATACGCAGTATTTT
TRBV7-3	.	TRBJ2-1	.	CASSLSPALGEQFF	TGTGCCAGCAGCTTATCCCCGGCCCTGGGGGAGCAGTTCTTC
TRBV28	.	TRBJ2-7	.	CASSSLPDEQYF	TGTGCCAGCAGTTCACTCCCCGACGAGCAGTACTTC
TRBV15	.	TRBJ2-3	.	CATSSGWGRGNTQYF	TGTGCCACCAGCAGTGGCTGGGGGCGCGGGAATACGCAGTATTTT
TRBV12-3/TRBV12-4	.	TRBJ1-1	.	CASSELTEAFF	TGTGCCAGCAGTGAACTAACTGAAGCTTTCTTT
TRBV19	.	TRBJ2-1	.	CASDTRGNNEQFF	TGTGCCAGCGATACTAGGGGGAACAATGAGCAGTTCTTC
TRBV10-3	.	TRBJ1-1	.	CAISPGPRNTEAFF	TGTGCCATCAGTCCAGGGCCTCGGAACACTGAAGCTTTCTTT
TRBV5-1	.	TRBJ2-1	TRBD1	CASSVETGSYNEQFF	TGCGCCAGCAGCGTGGAGACAGGGTCTTACAATGAGCAGTTCTTC
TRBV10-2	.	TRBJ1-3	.	CASSLQWGIGNTIYF	TGCGCCAGCAGTCTTCAATGGGGGATTGGAAACACCATATATTTT
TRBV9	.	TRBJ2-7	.	CASAPRGDTPSYEQYF	TGTGCCAGCGCCCCCAGGGGGGACACCCCCTCCTACGAGCAGTACTTC
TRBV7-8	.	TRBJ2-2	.	CASSRDPTGELFF	TGTGCCAGCAGCCGTGACCCCACCGGGGAGCTGTTTTTT
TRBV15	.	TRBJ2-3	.	CATSRDPPRRAPDTQYF	TGTGCCACCAGCAGAGATCCTCCCCGCAGGGCCCCAGATACGCAGTATTTT
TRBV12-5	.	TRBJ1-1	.	CASALTLGTEAFF	TGTGCTAGTGCCCTAACCCTCGGCACTGAAGCTTTCTTT
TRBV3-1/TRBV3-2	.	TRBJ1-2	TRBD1	CASSQGTGVVGYTF	TGTGCCAGCAGCCAAGGGACAGGGGTTGTTGGCTACACCTTC
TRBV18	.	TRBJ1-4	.	CASSPEDEKLFF	TGTGCCAGCTCACCAGAAGATGAAAAACTGTTTTTT
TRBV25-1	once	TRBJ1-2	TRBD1	CASGPTGGYGYTF	TGTGCCAGCGGGCCGACAGGGGGTTATGGCTACACCTTC
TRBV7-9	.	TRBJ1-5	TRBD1	CASSPGLQGPRNQPQHF	TGTGCCAGCAGCCCAGGGCTACAGGGGCCGCGCAATCAGCCCCAGCATTTT
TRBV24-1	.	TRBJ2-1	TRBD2	CATSDSQASGVYNEQFF	TGTGCCACCAGTGACTCTCAGGCTAGCGGGGTCTACAATGAGCAGTTCTTC
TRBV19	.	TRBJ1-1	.	CASSMLRTEAFF	TGTGCCAGTAGTATGTTGAGGACTGAAGCTTTCTTT
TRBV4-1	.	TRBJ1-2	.	CASSQVNPVDGYTF	TGCGCCAGCAGCCAAGTAAACCCCGTAGATGGCTACACCTTC
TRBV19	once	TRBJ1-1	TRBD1	CASRMTGITEAFF	TGTGCCAGTAGGATGACAGGGATCACTGAAGCTTTCTTT
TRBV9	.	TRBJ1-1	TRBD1	CASSVVRGQGSTEAFF	TGTGCCAGCAGCGTAGTCCGAGGACAGGGGAGTACTGAAGCTTTCTTT
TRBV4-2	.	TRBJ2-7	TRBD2	CASTMSGLATSYEQYF	TGTGCCAGCACCATGTCAGGACTAGCGACATCCTACGAGCAGTACTTC
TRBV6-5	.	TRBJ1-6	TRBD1	CASSFDRVDNSPLHF	TGTGCCAGCAGTTTCGACAGGGTCGACAATTCACCCCTCCACTTT
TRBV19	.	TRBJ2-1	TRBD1	CASSTDRGGYNEQFF	TGTGCCAGTAGTACCGACAGGGGGGGATACAATGAGCAGTTCTTC
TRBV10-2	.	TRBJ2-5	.	CASSEDSTGTQYF	TGCGCCAGCAGTGAGGACTCTACGGGGACCCAGTACTTC
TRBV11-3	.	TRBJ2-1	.	CASSLFGLNEQFF	TGTGCCAGCAGCTTATTCGGCCTCAATGAGCAGTTCTTC
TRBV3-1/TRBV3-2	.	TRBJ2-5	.	CASSQVGSGIYQETQYF	TGTGCCAGCAGCCAAGTGGGTTCTGGAATTTACCAAGAGACCCAGTACTTC
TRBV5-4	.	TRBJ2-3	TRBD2	CASSVRAGENADTQYF	TGTGCCAGCAGCGTCAGAGCGGGGGAAAACGCAGATACGCAGTATTTT
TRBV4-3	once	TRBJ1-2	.	CASSQDYKVGTESFGYTF	TGCGCCAGCAGCCAAGACTACAAGGTAGGGACGGAGAGTTTCGGCTACACCTTC
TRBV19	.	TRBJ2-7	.	CASSPLGAVYEQYF	TGTGCCAGTAGTCCGCTGGGGGCGGTTTACGAGCAGTACTTC
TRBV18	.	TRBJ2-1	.	CASSPSNEQFF	TGTGCCAGCTCACCGTCGAATGAGCAGTTCTTC
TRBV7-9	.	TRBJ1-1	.	CASSGRANTEAFF	TGTGCCAGCAGCGGAAGAGCTAACACTGAAGCTTTCTTT